This is a list of T cell receptor beta chains from one sample in a study of blood T cell repertoires in COVID-19. Method: immunoSEQ multiplex PCR; TCRdb's copy keeps in-frame clones and lacks some. The table lists 88,000 or so clones, around 81% of them singletons. The sequencing sample was made of peripheral blood. Every receptor here comes from a human donor in a cohort sampled during active COVID-19. Both conserved end residues are part of each CDR3. A D gene is named only where the DNA matches it firmly. Clone size is stated in some rows and not others, as once, few, many or a class when expanded.

D gene	V gene	CDR3 length	J gene	clone size	CDR3 protein	CDR3 DNA
.	TRBV28	15	TRBJ2-7	.	CASSLINRASYEQYF	TGTGCCAGCAGTTTAATAAACAGGGCGTCCTACGAGCAGTACTTC
TRBD2	TRBV19	14	TRBJ2-1	.	CASSIRSGTSEQFF	TGTGCCAGTAGTATCAGAAGCGGGACGTCGGAGCAGTTCTTC
.	TRBV5-1	15	TRBJ2-1	.	CASSLRSSEYNEQFF	TGCGCCAGCAGCTTGAGGTCTAGCGAGTACAATGAGCAGTTCTTC
.	TRBV5-5	16	TRBJ1-5	once	CASSFGTAVLNQPQHF	TGTGCCAGCAGCTTTGGGACTGCCGTCCTGAATCAGCCCCAGCATTTT
TRBD1	TRBV18	12	TRBJ2-7	.	CASSYGTGEQYF	TGTGCCAGCTCGTACGGGACAGGCGAGCAGTACTTC
.	TRBV6-6	22	TRBJ1-5	.	CASSLGAGTTQVCVFSNQPQHF	TGTGCCAGCAGTCTCGGCGCGGGAACCACCCAAGTATGTGTATTTAGCAATCAGCCCCAGCATTTT
.	TRBV11-2	15	TRBJ2-3	once	CASSLDRLASDTQYF	TGTGCCAGCAGCTTAGATCGGCTAGCAAGCGATACGCAGTATTTT
.	TRBV29-1	13	TRBJ1-3	.	CSVSDSSGNTIYF	TGCAGCGTTTCCGACAGCTCTGGAAACACCATATATTTT
TRBD2	TRBV4-2	18	TRBJ2-1	.	CASSQDLRREGPYNEQFF	TGTGCCAGCAGCCAAGATCTGAGGCGGGAGGGACCCTACAATGAGCAGTTCTTC
TRBD2	TRBV7-6	16	TRBJ2-3	.	CASSRMTSGGRDTQYF	TGTGCCAGCAGCCGAATGACTAGCGGGGGGCGAGATACGCAGTATTTT
.	TRBV6-5	14	TRBJ2-5	.	CASSPLSGLETQYF	TGTGCCAGCAGTCCTTTATCGGGGTTGGAGACCCAGTACTTC
TRBD1	TRBV5-1	14	TRBJ1-6	.	CASSLDRGYSPLHF	TGCGCCAGCAGCTTGGACAGGGGCTATTCACCCCTCCACTTT
TRBD2	TRBV11-3	15	TRBJ2-1	.	CASSQLGGSRYEQFF	TGTGCCAGCAGCCAACTCGGCGGGAGTCGGTATGAGCAGTTCTTC
TRBD1	TRBV7-2	17	TRBJ1-2	once	CASSRGGAGTAPYGYTF	TGTGCCAGCAGCCGGGGTGGGGCAGGGACAGCTCCTTATGGCTACACCTTC
TRBD2	TRBV5-1	17	TRBJ2-4	.	CASSLGSGDLAKNIQYF	TGCGCCAGCAGCTTGGGTAGCGGGGATCTAGCCAAAAACATTCAGTACTTC
TRBD2	TRBV28	19	TRBJ2-2	.	CASSLGATSGGTYTGELFF	TGTGCCAGCAGCCTAGGGGCGACTAGCGGGGGGACTTACACCGGGGAGCTGTTTTTT
.	TRBV6-5	15	TRBJ2-3	.	CASSSRGAVGDTQYF	TGTGCCAGCAGTTCCCGGGGGGCAGTAGGGGATACGCAGTATTTT
.	TRBV28	15	TRBJ2-2	.	CASSLAGTNTGELFF	TGTGCCAGCTCCCTTGCGGGTACGAACACCGGGGAGCTGTTTTTT
TRBD1	TRBV2	16	TRBJ2-3	.	CASSEPGQGSTDTQYF	TGTGCCAGCAGTGAACCCGGACAGGGGAGCACAGATACGCAGTATTTT
.	TRBV2	14	TRBJ2-7	.	CASSVLQGPGEQYF	TGTGCCAGCAGTGTCCTACAGGGTCCCGGGGAGCAGTACTTC
.	TRBV28	14	TRBJ1-5	once	CASSFWEGEQPQHF	TGTGCCAGCAGTTTTTGGGAGGGCGAACAGCCCCAGCATTTT
.	TRBV12-3/TRBV12-4	13	TRBJ2-7	few	CASTLASSYEQYF	TGTGCCAGCACCCTAGCCTCCTCCTACGAGCAGTACTTC
TRBD2	TRBV30	18	TRBJ2-1	.	CAWSALAGSPFRDNEQFF	TGTGCCTGGAGTGCCCTAGCGGGGAGCCCGTTCCGGGACAATGAGCAGTTCTTC
TRBD1	TRBV2	14	TRBJ2-3	once	CASSTTGTGDTQYF	TGTGCCAGCAGCACCACCGGGACAGGAGATACGCAGTATTTT
TRBD1	TRBV6-2/TRBV6-3	13	TRBJ2-5	.	CASSRDRQETQYF	TGTGCCAGCAGTAGGGACAGACAAGAGACCCAGTACTTC
TRBD2	TRBV18	15	TRBJ2-7	.	CASSPPTSGGSEQYF	TGTGCCAGCTCACCACCGACTAGCGGGGGGTCCGAGCAGTACTTC
TRBD1	TRBV5-1	17	TRBJ2-4	.	CASSLGWTGGAKNIQYF	TGCGCCAGCAGCTTGGGTTGGACAGGAGGAGCCAAAAACATTCAGTACTTC
.	TRBV28	15	TRBJ1-2	once	CASTTRVRSGHGYTF	TGTGCCAGCACCACAAGGGTCCGAAGCGGCCATGGCTACACCTTC
TRBD1	TRBV7-8	17	TRBJ1-2	.	CASSTTIWDRGGYGYTF	TGTGCCAGCAGCACCACCATCTGGGACAGGGGAGGCTATGGCTACACCTTC
TRBD2	TRBV11-3	16	TRBJ2-1	medium-sized	CASSSSLAGARREQFF	TGTGCCAGCAGCTCATCACTAGCGGGAGCTCGACGGGAGCAGTTCTTC